These 12 T cell receptor beta chains were sequenced from one sample in a study of T cell changes during pregnancy in multiple sclerosis. Clones were read by immunoSEQ multiplex PCR, and TCRdb kept only the in-frame ones, dropping some. Of roughly 75,000 clones in the sample, 85% to 95% were seen once. This specimen was peripheral blood, taken in the third trimester of pregnancy. These receptors all stem from a female donor in good health, enrolled as a control in a pregnancy study.

The J gene is TRBJ2-5, the V gene TRBV19; D possibly corresponds to TRBD2 (6 bases). The CDR3 is 13 amino acids. V gave up 4 bases and J gave up 4 bases, with 10 bases separating them. Germline assignment: CDR1 LNHDA and CDR2 SQIVND (reference sequence). CDR3 sequence (DNA): TGTGCCAGTAGTAATACCGGGGGAGAGACCCAGTACTTC. This sequence encodes CASSNTGGETQYF.

V and J are TRBV7-9 and TRBJ1-2, with 9 bases lining up with TRBD1. CDR1 and CDR2 from the germline V gene are SEHNR and FQNEAQ (reference sequence). The CDR3 totals 13 residues. The junction had 6 bases not matched to a gene; V was cut back by 5 bases and J by 8 bases. This CDR3 is CASSRDRARGYTF. The CDR3 region has the DNA TGTGCCAGCAGCCGGGACAGGGCAAGGGGCTACACCTTC.

The chain couples TRBV7-9 to TRBJ1-1, with a tentative D call TRBD1 (6 bases). V was clipped by 5 bases and J by 3 bases, with 16 bases between them. The CDR3 has 15 residues. Germline V gives CDR1 SEHNR, CDR2 FQNEAQ (reference sequence). CDR3: CASSDFRQEYTEAFF. The CDR3 DNA is TGTGCCAGCAGCGATTTCCGACAGGAGTACACTGAAGCTTTCTTT.

The rearrangement links TRBV27 to TRBJ2-7; TRBD1 matches 8 bases. The length of the CDR3 is 15 residues. Germline V lookup: CDR1 MNHEY, CDR2 SMNVEV (reference sequence). The J segment lost 0 bases and the V segment lost 5 bases, leaving 6 bases of the junction unmatched. The CDR3 loop reads CASSPRTGISYEQYF. The CDR3 DNA follows: TGTGCCAGCAGTCCCCGGACAGGGATCTCCTACGAGCAGTACTTC.

V gene TRBV30 combines with J gene TRBJ1-3, with 7 bases identical to TRBD1. The germline V gene encodes CDR1 GTSNPN and CDR2 SVGIG (reference sequence). The trim removed 2 bases at V and 0 bases at J, leaving 4 bases unmatched. This CDR3 region has 15 residues. The CDR3 spells CAWSSGTASGNTIYF. CDR3 DNA: TGTGCCTGGAGTTCCGGGACAGCCTCTGGAAACACCATATATTTT.

The chain joins TRBV7-8 to TRBJ2-1, with TRBD2 matching over 7 bases. The CDR3 length is 13 residues. Germline-derived CDR1 and CDR2 are SGHVS and FQNEAQ. After removal of 5 bases from V and 5 bases from J, the junction contained 3 bases not matched to a gene. This CDR3 reads CASSGGVNNEQFF. The CDR3 bases are TGTGCCAGCAGCGGGGGGGTCAACAATGAGCAGTTCTTC.

This clone has only one observation. The chain couples TRBV2 to TRBJ1-2; 8 positions match TRBD1. This CDR3 contains 13 residues. Germline lookup yields CDR1 SNHLY and CDR2 FYNNEI. V shed 6 bases, J shed 7 bases, and the junction held 7 bases outside the gene matches. The chain's CDR3 is CASSVTGVGGYTF. The CDR3 DNA follows: TGTGCCAGCAGCGTGACAGGGGTCGGTGGCTACACCTTC.

This clone was seen just once. The chain employs TRBV28 and TRBJ2-1; 14 nucleotides align to TRBD2. The germline CDR1 and CDR2 sequences are MDHEN and SYDVKM. V was clipped by 3 bases and J by 3 bases; unmatched bases: 4. This CDR3 contains 17 residues. The CDR3: CASSLVGLAGGYNEQFF. The CDR3 DNA follows: TGTGCCAGCAGTTTGGTAGGACTAGCGGGAGGCTACAATGAGCAGTTCTTC.

V gene TRBV2 combines with J gene TRBJ2-7; D is ambiguous. The CDR3 has 13 residues. Germline-derived CDR1 and CDR2 are SNHLY and FYNNEI. The V end was cut by 3 bases, the J end by 3 bases, with 9 bases between. CDR3: CASSDPRFYEQYF. Here the CDR3 DNA reads TGTGCCAGCAGTGACCCCAGGTTCTACGAGCAGTACTTC.

J is TRBJ1-1 and V is TRBV5-6; 8 bases are a match to TRBD1. V shed 4 bases and J 1 base; nucleotides not matched to a gene: 6. The CDR3 totals 15 residues. Germline lookup yields CDR1 SGHDT and CDR2 YYEEEE. The CDR3 region is CASSPDRAGNTEAFF. The CDR3 DNA sequence: TGTGCCAGCAGCCCGGACAGGGCGGGGAACACTGAAGCTTTCTTT. The whole variable domain, remainder taken from reference TRBV5-6 and TRBJ1-1, is DAGVTQSPTHLIKTRGQQVTLRCSPKSGHDTVSWYQQALGQGPQFIFQYYEEEERQRGNFPDRFSGHQFPNYSSELNVNALLLGDSALYLCASSPDRAGNTEAFFGQGTRLTVV.

The chain uses TRBV28 and TRBJ2-3; tentative D call: TRBD2 (6 bases). From germline, CDR1 is MDHEN and CDR2 SYDVKM. Between the trimmed V and J ends, which lost 6 bases and 3 bases, there was a span of 25 bases. This CDR3 contains 18 residues. The CDR3 nucleotides read TGTGCCAGCAGAACTAGTTTTCTGACTAGTAAAGGTACAGATACGCAGTATTTT. Translating gives CASRTSFLTSKGTDTQYF.

The V call is TRBV6-5, the J call TRBJ2-7; 8 positions agree with TRBD1. With V trimmed by 5 bases and J by 2 bases, 5 bases remained unmatched. This CDR3 has 14 residues. Looked up from germline, CDR1 is MNHEY and CDR2 is SVGAGI. The chain's CDR3 is CASSRFRGPYEQYF. The CDR3 nucleotides read TGTGCCAGCAGTAGGTTCAGGGGGCCCTACGAGCAGTACTTC.